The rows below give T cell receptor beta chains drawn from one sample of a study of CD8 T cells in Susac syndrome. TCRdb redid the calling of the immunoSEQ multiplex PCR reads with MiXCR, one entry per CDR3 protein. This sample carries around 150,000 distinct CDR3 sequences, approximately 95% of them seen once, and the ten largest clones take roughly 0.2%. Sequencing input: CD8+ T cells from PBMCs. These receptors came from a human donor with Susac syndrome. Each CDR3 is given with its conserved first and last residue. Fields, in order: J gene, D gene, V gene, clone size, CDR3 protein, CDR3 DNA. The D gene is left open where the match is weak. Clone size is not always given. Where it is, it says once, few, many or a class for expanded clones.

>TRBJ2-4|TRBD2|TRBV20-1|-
CSADSPGLAVERAKNIQYF
TGCAGTGCTGATTCACCGGGACTAGCGGTGGAAAGGGCCAAAAACATTCAGTACTTC
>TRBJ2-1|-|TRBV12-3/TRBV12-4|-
CASSTVRVGNEQFF
TGTGCCAGCAGCACTGTAAGGGTCGGCAATGAGCAGTTCTTC
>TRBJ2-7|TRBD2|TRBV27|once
CASSYAPSGSHEQYF
TGTGCCAGCAGTTACGCTCCTAGCGGGAGCCACGAGCAGTACTTC
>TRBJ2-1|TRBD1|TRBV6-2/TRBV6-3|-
CASSYSIIGQGYNEQFF
TGTGCCAGCAGTTACTCCATCATAGGACAGGGCTACAATGAGCAGTTCTTC
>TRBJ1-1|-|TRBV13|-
CASGVGKTEAFF
TGTGCCAGCGGTGTAGGCAAAACTGAAGCTTTCTTT
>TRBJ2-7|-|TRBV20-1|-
CSVNPYEQYF
TGCAGTGTTAACCCATACGAGCAGTACTTC
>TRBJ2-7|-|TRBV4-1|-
CASSQQTGSYEQYF
TGCGCCAGCAGCCAACAGACAGGCTCCTACGAGCAGTACTTC
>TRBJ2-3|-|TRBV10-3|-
CAISTGGTGDTQYF
TGTGCCATCAGTACCGGCGGAACAGGGGATACGCAGTATTTT
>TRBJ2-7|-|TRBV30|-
CAWSRGTYEQYF
TGTGCCTGGAGTAGGGGGACCTACGAGCAGTACTTC
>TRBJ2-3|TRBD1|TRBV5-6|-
CASSFGQGLDTQYF
TGTGCCAGCAGCTTCGGACAGGGTCTAGATACGCAGTATTTT
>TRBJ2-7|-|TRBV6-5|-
CASAFGQGIYEQYF
TGTGCCAGCGCCTTTGGGCAGGGGATCTACGAGCAGTACTTC
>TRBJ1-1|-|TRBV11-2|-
CASSQQGGTEAFF
TGTGCCAGCAGCCAACAAGGTGGGACTGAAGCTTTCTTT
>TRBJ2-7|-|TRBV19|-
CATQGQTSEQYF
TGTGCCACCCAAGGACAGACCTCCGAGCAGTACTTC
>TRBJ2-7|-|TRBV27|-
CASSLEGSGYEQYF
TGTGCCAGCAGTTTAGAGGGATCGGGCTACGAGCAGTACTTC
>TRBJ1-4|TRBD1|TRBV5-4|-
CASSLTGGDEKLFF
TGTGCCAGCAGCCTGACAGGGGGCGATGAAAAACTGTTTTTT
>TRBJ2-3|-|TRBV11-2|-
CASSLVVSGTDTQYF
TGTGCCAGCAGCTTAGTTGTAAGCGGCACAGATACGCAGTATTTT
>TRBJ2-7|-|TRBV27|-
CASSFTGPEEGAYEQYF
TGTGCCAGCAGTTTCACCGGGCCCGAGGAAGGTGCTTACGAGCAGTACTTC
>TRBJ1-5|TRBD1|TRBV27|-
CASSRGMMSNQPQHF
TGTGCCAGCAGCAGGGGGATGATGAGCAATCAGCCCCAGCATTTT
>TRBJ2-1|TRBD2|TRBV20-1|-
CSAGQGLAGGIANNEQFF
TGCAGTGCTGGACAGGGACTAGCGGGAGGGATCGCCAACAATGAGCAGTTCTTC
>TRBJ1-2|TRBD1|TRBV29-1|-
CSVEGQEAGYTF
TGCAGCGTTGAGGGACAGGAGGCTGGCTACACCTTC
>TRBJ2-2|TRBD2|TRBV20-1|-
CSARLGLAGEGGELFF
TGCAGTGCTAGACTCGGCCTAGCGGGAGAAGGGGGGGAGCTGTTTTTT
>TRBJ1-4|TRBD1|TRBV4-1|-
CASGGTGDEKLFF
TGCGCCAGCGGAGGGACAGGGGATGAAAAACTGTTTTTT
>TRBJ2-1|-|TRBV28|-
CASSLYGDNEQFF
TGTGCCAGCAGTTTATATGGTGACAATGAGCAGTTCTTC
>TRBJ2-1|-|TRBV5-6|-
CASSLMGEQVDRWFF
TGTGCCAGCAGCTTGATGGGAGAACAAGTGGATCGATGGTTCTTC
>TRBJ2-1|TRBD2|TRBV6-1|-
CASRPDTSGRGVRYNEQFF
TGTGCCAGCAGGCCTGATACTAGCGGGAGGGGGGTGCGCTACAATGAGCAGTTCTTC
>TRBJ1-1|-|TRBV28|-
CASSFPPGTEAFF
TGTGCCAGCAGTTTCCCCCCGGGCACTGAAGCTTTCTTT